Following are 21 T cell receptor beta chains from one sample sequenced in a study of human T cells and chemical hapten exposure (dated by TCRdb to about 2021). The meaning of the sample's time point label: patch test 3, about 24 weeks after DPC sensitization. Explained via the paper, the treatment or condition label denotes: therapeutic diphenylcyclopropenone sensitization with weekly scalp DPC. The library was built by means of RACE. Sequencing was carried out with a NextSeq 500. Through fastp at Q25 and MiXCR, TCRdb rebuilt clones from the public reads, retaining in-frame beta chains. Identical CDR3 protein sequences are pooled into one entry, listed with their most common genes and DNA. Across this sample there are some 90,000 distinct CDR3 sequences, with approximately 10% seen only once. Approximately 0.99% of the sample goes to the ten largest clones. Sequences were derived from whole blood, sampled in connection with sensitization to the hapten diphenylcyclopropenone (DPC). The receptors originated from a woman aged 30 to 39 with alopecia areata. Some clones in this sample may be carry-over from other donors' samples.

The table lists this clonotype with many counts. The chain joins TRBV12-3 or TRBV12-4 to TRBJ2-5; 13 bases are a match to TRBD2. This CDR3 comprises 17 residues. Trimming took 4 bases from V and 4 from J; bases not matched to a gene: 9. The CDR3 coding sequence is TGTGCCAGCAGTTCCGGGACTAGCGGGGCGGCTCGAGAGACCCAGTACTTC. Protein product: CASSSGTSGAARETQYF.

V gene TRBV20-1 combines with J gene TRBJ2-1; D not certain. In germline, CDR1 is DFQATT, CDR2 SNEGSKA (reference sequence). The CDR3 extends over 13 amino acids. V lost 1 base to trimming and J lost 8 bases, with 12 bases between them. The CDR3 region has the DNA TGCAGTGCTAGAGTTTGGCCCGGGCATGAGCAGTTCTTC. Amino acids: CSARVWPGHEQFF.

The J gene is TRBJ1-2, the V gene TRBV6-2 or TRBV6-3; no firm D call. The CDR3 length is 13 residues. CDR1 and CDR2 (germline): MNHEY, SVGEGT. Deletions cut 4 bases from V and 7 bases from J, with 13 bases between. The CDR3 loop is CASSFASRAGYTF. CDR3 nucleotide sequence: TGTGCCAGCAGTTTCGCCAGCCGGGCTGGCTACACCTTC.

This clonotype was seen repeatedly, ten times or more. The chain has TRBV28 and TRBJ1-1, with TRBD1 as a possible D gene (5 bases). The CDR3 has 16 amino acids. The V and J ends lost 7 bases and 1 base respectively, with 19 bases between them. Germline CDR1 is MDHEN and CDR2 is SYDVKM. The CDR3 here is CASNLGGGRENTEAFF. DNA for the CDR3: TGTGCCAGCAACTTAGGTGGGGGACGGGAGAACACTGAAGCTTTCTTT.

This clonotype came up many times. The V gene is TRBV7-8, the J gene TRBJ2-5; 8 nucleotides line up with TRBD1. The CDR3 spans 18 residues. The V gene's germline CDR1 is SGHVS and CDR2 FQNEAQ. The V and J ends lost 5 bases and 5 bases, in that order; junction bases with no gene match: 19. CDR3 coding DNA: TGTGCCAGCAGCGCCCGCCGTCTCGGACAGGGAGGATTTGAGACCCAGTACTTC. Its translation is CASSARRLGQGGFETQYF.

This clonotype was detected ten times or more. The chain uses TRBV5-1 and TRBJ1-3, with D possibly being TRBD1 (5 bases). Trimming cost V 5 bases and J 0 bases, with 12 bases left between them. There are 15 residues in the CDR3. The germline V gene encodes CDR1 SGHRS and CDR2 YFSETQ. CDR3 bases: TGCGCCAGCAGAAGGGACGGCACCTCTGGAAACACCATATATTTT. This codes for CASRRDGTSGNTIYF.

The chain carries TRBV9 and TRBJ2-1; tentative D call: TRBD1 (6 bases). Germline V gives CDR1 SGDLS, CDR2 YYNGEE. V lost 4 bases to trimming and J lost 13 bases, with 15 bases between them. CDR3 length equals 12 residues. The CDR3 reads CASSPERGSQFF. CDR3 nucleotides: TGTGCCAGCAGCCCTGAGAGGGGGTCACAGTTCTTC.

This clonotype was picked up many times. The J gene is TRBJ1-5, the V gene TRBV4-3; D perhaps matches TRBD1 (5 bases). Germline V gene lookup returns CDR1 LGHNA and CDR2 YSLEER. The CDR3 runs 15 residues. The V and J ends lost 0 bases and 5 bases respectively, with 11 bases between them. The CDR3 DNA is TGCGCCAGCAGCCAAGATGGGGCAGGGCATCAGCCCCAGCATTTT. This sequence encodes CASSQDGAGHQPQHF.

The chain uses TRBV4-2 and TRBJ2-5, with no clear D. V was shortened by 4 bases and J by 0 bases, with 9 bases between the two germline ends. The CDR3 is 14 residues long. Germline assignment: CDR1 LGHNA and CDR2 YNFKEQ. The CDR3 nucleotides are TGTGCCAGCAGCCCCCGTCCGAACCAAGAGACCCAGTACTTC. Protein product: CASSPRPNQETQYF.

The chain employs TRBV2 and TRBJ2-1; 10 bases match TRBD1. This CDR3 is 16 amino acids long. CDR1 and CDR2 (germline): SNHLY, FYNNEI. Trimming cost V 7 bases and J 4 bases; bases outside gene matches: 10. The CDR3 reads CASTKYRDRGYNEQFF. In DNA, the CDR3 is TGTGCCAGCACCAAATACCGGGACAGGGGTTACAATGAGCAGTTCTTC.

This clonotype appeared many times. V usage is TRBV10-2 and J usage is TRBJ2-7; D gene ambiguous. Germline CDR1 WSHSY, CDR2 SAAADI. The V and J ends lost 0 bases and 6 bases respectively, with 12 bases between them. This CDR3 region has 14 residues. The CDR3 is CASSESTLSIEQYV. DNA for the CDR3: TGCGCCAGCAGTGAGTCGACTTTGTCCATCGAGCAGTACGTC.

This clonotype has a handful of counts. J is TRBJ2-7 and V is TRBV28, with unresolved D. CDR3 length: 10 amino acids. V gave up 3 bases and J gave up 7 bases, with 4 bases separating them. Germline V lookup: CDR1 MDHEN, CDR2 SYDVKM. CDR3 region: CASSFREQYF. In nucleotides, the CDR3 is TGTGCCAGCAGTTTCCGAGAGCAGTACTTC.

The CDR3 spells CASSEGGRAYEQYV. Here the CDR3 DNA reads TGTGCCAGCAGTGAAGGAGGACGGGCCTACGAGCAGTACGTC. The rearrangement joins TRBV6-1 to TRBJ2-7, with D uncertain. CDR1 is MNHNS, CDR2 SASEGT, per germline. The CDR3 totals 14 residues. Trimming left V 1 base short and J 2 bases short, with 9 bases between.

In its sample, this clonotype was seen many times. CDR3 residues: CASSWDSPSYEQYV. The DNA for the CDR3 is TGTGCCAGCAGCTGGGACAGTCCTTCCTACGAGCAGTACGTC. This chain uses TRBV7-9 with TRBJ2-7; 7 bases are a match to TRBD1. The CDR3 consists of 14 residues. J gave up 1 base and V 4 bases, and 4 bases lay outside the gene matches. The germline gives CDR1 SEHNR, CDR2 FQNEAQ (reference sequence).

V usage is TRBV28 and J usage is TRBJ2-2; no definite D call. This CDR3 has 13 amino acids. The germline CDR1 and CDR2 sequences are MDHEN and SYDVKM. Trimming removed 6 bases from V and 6 bases from J, with 11 bases in between. This chain's CDR3 is CASRPPVAGELFF. The CDR3 DNA reads as TGTGCCAGCAGACCCCCCGTTGCCGGGGAGCTGTTTTTT.

The sample holds many counts of this clonotype. The V and J genes are TRBV6-2 or TRBV6-3 and TRBJ1-2; D call uncertain. This CDR3 has 13 residues. From germline, CDR1 is MNHEY and CDR2 SVGEGT. Trimming pared 2 bases from V and 4 bases from J, leaving 8 bases between. The CDR3 DNA is TGTGCCAGCAGTTACAGGCAGACCTATGGCTACACCTTC. This codes for CASSYRQTYGYTF.

The table lists this clonotype with many counts. The genes are TRBV29-1 and TRBJ1-5, with unresolved D. V lost 3 bases, J lost 0 bases, and 9 bases lay in between. CDR3 length: 14 amino acids. Germline V lookup: CDR1 SQVTM, CDR2 ANQGSEA. The CDR3 sequence: CSVESTDSNQPQHF. CDR3 coding DNA: TGCAGCGTTGAGAGTACAGATAGCAATCAGCCCCAGCATTTT.

This rearrangement joins TRBV25-1 to TRBJ2-2; TRBD1 is a possible D gene (5 bases). CDR1 is MGHDK and CDR2 is SYGVNS in the germline V gene. The CDR3 contains 15 residues. Trimming pared 7 bases from V and 4 bases from J, leaving 16 bases between. The CDR3 DNA reads as TGTGCCAGCACCAGGGTTGGGGCCTCCACCGGGGAGCTGTTTTTT. Residues: CASTRVGASTGELFF.

This clonotype was recorded many times. The genes are TRBV7-9 and TRBJ1-6; D gene uncertain. The germline V gene encodes CDR1 SEHNR and CDR2 FQNEAQ (reference sequence). Trimming removed 11 bases at V and 7 bases at J, with 15 bases between. The CDR3 sequence is 13 residues long. The DNA of the CDR3 is TGTGCCGGAGGCTCGGGTTACAATTCACCCCTCCACTTT. Translating it yields CAGGSGYNSPLHF. Supplemented by reference TRBV7-9 and TRBJ1-6, the full variable domain reads DTGVSQNPRHKITKRGQNVTFRCDPISEHNRLYWYRQTLGQGPEFLTYFQNEAQLEKSRLLSDRFSAERPKGSFSTLEIQRTEQGDSAMYLCAGGSGYNSPLHFGNGTRLTVT.

In this sample, this clonotype turned up once. A much larger clone is a single base away; this may be a read error. The chain carries TRBV28 and TRBJ1-2; D not resolved. The CDR3 covers 12 residues. The germline gives CDR1 MDHEN, CDR2 SYDVKM. The CDR3 sequence is CASNGRNYGYIF. CDR3 in DNA: TGTGCCAGCAATGGCAGGAACTATGGCTACATCTTC.

This rearrangement joins TRBV7-8 to TRBJ2-1; possible D gene TRBD1, 6 bases. Per germline, CDR1 SGHVS and CDR2 FQNEAQ. V was pared by 4 bases and J by 3 bases, with 10 bases between. The CDR3 totals 14 residues. The CDR3 nucleotides read TGTGCCAGCAGCTCCGGGACAATCTACAATGAGCAGTTCTTC. Amino acid sequence: CASSSGTIYNEQFF. Full variable domain (rest looked up from reference TRBV7-8 and TRBJ2-1): GAGVSQSPRYKVAKRGQDVALRCDPISGHVSLFWYQQALGQGPEFLTYFQNEAQLDKSGLPSDRFFAERPEGSVSTLKIQRTQQEDSAVYLCASSSGTIYNEQFFGPGTRLTVL.